A selection of T cell receptor beta chains follows, all from one sample in a study of blood T cell repertoires in COVID-19. Sequencing was performed with immunoSEQ multiplex PCR; in TCRdb, only in-frame clones are kept and a portion is missing. This table has roughly 56,000 clones, 80% to 90% appearing once. The sequenced sample was peripheral blood. The receptors originated from an older woman with COVID-19, enrolled during active disease. Both conserved end residues are part of each CDR3. D genes are given only for firm matches. Rows give clone size only sometimes, using once, few, many, or a class for an expanded clone.

d_call: -; j_call: TRBJ1-5; clone_size: -; v_call: TRBV7-9; cdr3_nt: TGTGCCAGCAGCTTAGGGGGAGGGCCCAATCAGCCCCAGCATTTT; cdr3_aa: CASSLGGGPNQPQHF
d_call: TRBD1; j_call: TRBJ2-3; clone_size: -; v_call: TRBV11-3; cdr3_nt: TGTGCCAGCAGCCCAGGACAGGGTCAAGCAGATACGCAGTATTTT; cdr3_aa: CASSPGQGQADTQYF
d_call: -; j_call: TRBJ2-7; clone_size: -; v_call: TRBV11-2; cdr3_nt: TGTGCCAGCAGCTTTATGGCAGGGAAGGAGCAGTACTTC; cdr3_aa: CASSFMAGKEQYF
d_call: TRBD1; j_call: TRBJ1-1; clone_size: -; v_call: TRBV3-1/TRBV3-2; cdr3_nt: TGTGCCAGCAGCCAACTAGGACAGGGGCCCACTGAAGCTTTCTTT; cdr3_aa: CASSQLGQGPTEAFF
d_call: -; j_call: TRBJ1-2; clone_size: -; v_call: TRBV7-9; cdr3_nt: TGTGCCAGCAGCTCCCCAGCCACAGCAAAGGTGTATGGCTACACCTTC; cdr3_aa: CASSSPATAKVYGYTF
d_call: -; j_call: TRBJ2-5; clone_size: -; v_call: TRBV28; cdr3_nt: TGTGCCAGTAGGGGGCGGGGAGAGACCCAGTACTTC; cdr3_aa: CASRGRGETQYF
d_call: TRBD1; j_call: TRBJ1-4; clone_size: -; v_call: TRBV5-1; cdr3_nt: TGCGCCAGCAGCTTGGGACAGGGAGGTAATGAAAAACTGTTTTTT; cdr3_aa: CASSLGQGGNEKLFF
d_call: -; j_call: TRBJ2-5; clone_size: -; v_call: TRBV30; cdr3_nt: TGTGCCTGCGACTTGGGGCCACAAGAGACCCAGTACTTC; cdr3_aa: CACDLGPQETQYF
d_call: -; j_call: TRBJ2-3; clone_size: -; v_call: TRBV11-1; cdr3_nt: TGTGCCAGCAGCTTAAAGGCGGATAGCACAGATACGCAGTATTTT; cdr3_aa: CASSLKADSTDTQYF
d_call: -; j_call: TRBJ1-3; clone_size: -; v_call: TRBV18; cdr3_nt: TGTGCCAGCTCACCGGAAGGGGGCTCTGGAAACACCATATATTTT; cdr3_aa: CASSPEGGSGNTIYF
d_call: TRBD2; j_call: TRBJ2-1; clone_size: -; v_call: TRBV18; cdr3_nt: TGTGCCAGCTCACCAGGGGGGGGCAATGAGCAGTTCTTC; cdr3_aa: CASSPGGGNEQFF
d_call: -; j_call: TRBJ2-2; clone_size: -; v_call: TRBV5-1; cdr3_nt: TGCGCCAGCAGCCCGGTGTTTCCGGTCCCCGGGGAGCTGTTTTTT; cdr3_aa: CASSPVFPVPGELFF
d_call: TRBD1; j_call: TRBJ1-2; clone_size: -; v_call: TRBV5-4; cdr3_nt: TGTGCCAGCAGCTTGGAGAGGACAGGGAACAGCCGGGGCTACACCTTC; cdr3_aa: CASSLERTGNSRGYTF
d_call: -; j_call: TRBJ1-1; clone_size: -; v_call: TRBV9; cdr3_nt: TGTGCCAGCAGCGTAGTCGGGGGGGACACTGAAGCTTTCTTT; cdr3_aa: CASSVVGGDTEAFF
d_call: TRBD2; j_call: TRBJ2-3; clone_size: -; v_call: TRBV19; cdr3_nt: TGTGCCAGTAGTATAGTCGGCAGGACTAGCGGGACCCCCGGCACAGATACGCAGTATTTT; cdr3_aa: CASSIVGRTSGTPGTDTQYF
d_call: -; j_call: TRBJ1-2; clone_size: -; v_call: TRBV5-1; cdr3_nt: TGCGCCAGCAGTCCGGAGGGGCAGGGACTTTCAACTAACTATGGCTACACCTTC; cdr3_aa: CASSPEGQGLSTNYGYTF
d_call: TRBD2; j_call: TRBJ2-1; clone_size: -; v_call: TRBV6-5; cdr3_nt: TGTGCCAGCAACTCCGGGACTAGCGTGGGGAATGAGCAGTTCTTC; cdr3_aa: CASNSGTSVGNEQFF
d_call: -; j_call: TRBJ1-3; clone_size: -; v_call: TRBV7-9; cdr3_nt: TGTGCCAGCAGCTTAGCTCGGGGTAATGGAAACACCATATATTTT; cdr3_aa: CASSLARGNGNTIYF
d_call: TRBD1; j_call: TRBJ1-4; clone_size: -; v_call: TRBV30; cdr3_nt: TGTGCCTGGAGTGGGGACAGGGGATACGAAAAACTGTTTTTT; cdr3_aa: CAWSGDRGYEKLFF
d_call: TRBD2; j_call: TRBJ2-5; clone_size: -; v_call: TRBV12-3/TRBV12-4; cdr3_nt: TGTGCCAGCACCGGGGGGGGGAAAGAGACCCAGTACTTC; cdr3_aa: CASTGGGKETQYF
d_call: -; j_call: TRBJ1-5; clone_size: -; v_call: TRBV11-2; cdr3_nt: TGTGCCAGCAGCCAGACAGACACTCAGCCCCAGCATTTT; cdr3_aa: CASSQTDTQPQHF
d_call: -; j_call: TRBJ1-1; clone_size: -; v_call: TRBV4-3; cdr3_nt: TGCGCCAGCAGTCAAGATAGCATCTCGAACACTGAAGCTTTCTTT; cdr3_aa: CASSQDSISNTEAFF
d_call: TRBD1; j_call: TRBJ2-3; clone_size: -; v_call: TRBV9; cdr3_nt: TGTGCCAGCAGCGTAGCTACTCGGCCAGGGGGTCCCACAGATACGCAGTATTTT; cdr3_aa: CASSVATRPGGPTDTQYF
d_call: TRBD1; j_call: TRBJ1-5; clone_size: -; v_call: TRBV30; cdr3_nt: TGTGCCTGGAGTTCTCCGGGACAGGGCAATCAGCCCCAGCATTTT; cdr3_aa: CAWSSPGQGNQPQHF
d_call: -; j_call: TRBJ1-1; clone_size: -; v_call: TRBV9; cdr3_nt: TGTGCCAGCAGCGTAGGTGGCAGGGTTGATGCTGCTTTCTTT; cdr3_aa: CASSVGGRVDAAFF
d_call: -; j_call: TRBJ2-2; clone_size: few; v_call: TRBV18; cdr3_nt: TGTGCCAGCTCGCGGGACAGTACTGTTTACACCGGGGAGCTGTTTTTT; cdr3_aa: CASSRDSTVYTGELFF
d_call: TRBD1; j_call: TRBJ1-5; clone_size: -; v_call: TRBV28; cdr3_nt: TGTGCCAGCAGTTTCTCCAAGACAGGGAATCAGCCCCAGCATTTT; cdr3_aa: CASSFSKTGNQPQHF
d_call: -; j_call: TRBJ1-4; clone_size: -; v_call: TRBV6-5; cdr3_nt: TGTGCCACCCAGGACGGAGGGGGGGTGGAAAAACTGTTTTTT; cdr3_aa: CATQDGGGVEKLFF
d_call: TRBD2; j_call: TRBJ2-1; clone_size: -; v_call: TRBV6-6; cdr3_nt: TGTGCCAGCAGTAACCCTAGCGGGGGGCTTCTTGAGCAGTTCTTC; cdr3_aa: CASSNPSGGLLEQFF
d_call: -; j_call: TRBJ1-5; clone_size: -; v_call: TRBV14; cdr3_nt: TGTGCCAGCAGCCGCGGACAGTATGACAATCAGCCCCAGCATTTT; cdr3_aa: CASSRGQYDNQPQHF
d_call: -; j_call: TRBJ1-1; clone_size: -; v_call: TRBV3-1/TRBV3-2; cdr3_nt: TGTGCCAGCAGCTACCTCCCGGGGGGCTCGGGCACTGAAGCTTTCTTT; cdr3_aa: CASSYLPGGSGTEAFF
d_call: TRBD1; j_call: TRBJ1-2; clone_size: -; v_call: TRBV7-8; cdr3_nt: TGTGCCAGCAGCTTAGCCCCAAACTCCGGGACAGACCTGGGTGGCTACACCTTC; cdr3_aa: CASSLAPNSGTDLGGYTF
d_call: TRBD1; j_call: TRBJ2-3; clone_size: -; v_call: TRBV10-3; cdr3_nt: TGTGCCACCACTCCATCCTCGGGACAGCACACAGATACGCAGTATTTT; cdr3_aa: CATTPSSGQHTDTQYF
d_call: TRBD2; j_call: TRBJ2-5; clone_size: -; v_call: TRBV10-3; cdr3_nt: TGTGCCATCAGTGAGGCGGGACTAGAGCAAGAGACCCAGTACTTC; cdr3_aa: CAISEAGLEQETQYF
d_call: TRBD1; j_call: TRBJ2-1; clone_size: once; v_call: TRBV10-3; cdr3_nt: TGTGCCATCAGTGAGGCAGGGGGCTACAATGAGCAGTTCTTC; cdr3_aa: CAISEAGGYNEQFF
d_call: -; j_call: TRBJ1-4; clone_size: -; v_call: TRBV4-1; cdr3_nt: TGCGCCAGCAGCCAAGATCCCACGGGGGTTAATGAAAAACTGTTTTTT; cdr3_aa: CASSQDPTGVNEKLFF
d_call: -; j_call: TRBJ1-5; clone_size: -; v_call: TRBV9; cdr3_nt: TGTGCCAGCAGCGTAAGCTCAGGGGATCAGCCCCAGCATTTT; cdr3_aa: CASSVSSGDQPQHF
d_call: TRBD2; j_call: TRBJ2-3; clone_size: -; v_call: TRBV28; cdr3_nt: TGTGCCAGCAGTTCAATGCCCGGGACTAGGACATTCGCTACGCAGTATTTT; cdr3_aa: CASSSMPGTRTFATQYF
d_call: -; j_call: TRBJ2-2; clone_size: -; v_call: TRBV24-1; cdr3_nt: TGTGCCGGGGCCCCAGAGCAGAGCTTGAGCGGGGAGCTGTTTTTT; cdr3_aa: CAGAPEQSLSGELFF
d_call: -; j_call: TRBJ2-7; clone_size: -; v_call: TRBV30; cdr3_nt: TGTGCCTGGACAGGGAGGTACGAGCAGTACTTC; cdr3_aa: CAWTGRYEQYF
d_call: TRBD1; j_call: TRBJ2-2; clone_size: -; v_call: TRBV19; cdr3_nt: TGTGCCGGGAGGACAGGGAAGGGCACCGGGGAGCTGTTTTTT; cdr3_aa: CAGRTGKGTGELFF
d_call: -; j_call: TRBJ1-6; clone_size: once; v_call: TRBV2; cdr3_nt: TGTGCCAGCAGTTACAGCAGCCCCCTCCACTTT; cdr3_aa: CASSYSSPLHF
d_call: -; j_call: TRBJ2-3; clone_size: few; v_call: TRBV5-6; cdr3_nt: TGTGCCAGCAGCGCACGGTATACGCAGTATTTT; cdr3_aa: CASSARYTQYF
d_call: TRBD2; j_call: TRBJ2-5; clone_size: -; v_call: TRBV7-2; cdr3_nt: TGTGCCAGCAGAAGGTTCGGGACTAGCGGGTCACAAGAGACCCAGTACTTC; cdr3_aa: CASRRFGTSGSQETQYF
d_call: -; j_call: TRBJ1-3; clone_size: -; v_call: TRBV7-2; cdr3_nt: TGTGCCAGCAGCTTCAGCGATATCTCTGGAAACACCATATATTTT; cdr3_aa: CASSFSDISGNTIYF
d_call: TRBD2; j_call: TRBJ2-7; clone_size: -; v_call: TRBV11-2; cdr3_nt: TGTGCCAGCAGCCTAGCGGGAGGTATCGAGCAGTACTTC; cdr3_aa: CASSLAGGIEQYF
d_call: TRBD1; j_call: TRBJ1-1; clone_size: -; v_call: TRBV27; cdr3_nt: TGTGCCAGCAGCCCCGACAGGGGAGCGAGTAACACTGAAGCTTTCTTT; cdr3_aa: CASSPDRGASNTEAFF
d_call: -; j_call: TRBJ1-6; clone_size: -; v_call: TRBV10-3; cdr3_nt: TGTGCCACAGGACAGCTCTCGGCTGATTCACCCCTCCACTTT; cdr3_aa: CATGQLSADSPLHF
d_call: -; j_call: TRBJ2-1; clone_size: -; v_call: TRBV30; cdr3_nt: TGTGCCCACCGTCGGGGGGCAGTCAATGAGCAGTTCTTC; cdr3_aa: CAHRRGAVNEQFF
d_call: TRBD1; j_call: TRBJ2-2; clone_size: -; v_call: TRBV29-1; cdr3_nt: TGCAGCGTGACAGGGGTAAACACCGGGGAGCTGTTTTTT; cdr3_aa: CSVTGVNTGELFF
d_call: -; j_call: TRBJ2-3; clone_size: -; v_call: TRBV19; cdr3_nt: TGTGCCAGTAGTAGCAGGGCCACAGATACGCAGTATTTT; cdr3_aa: CASSSRATDTQYF
d_call: TRBD2; j_call: TRBJ2-3; clone_size: -; v_call: TRBV3-1/TRBV3-2; cdr3_nt: TGTGCCAGCAGCCAATTGCTAGCGGCAAGCACAGATACGCAGTATTTT; cdr3_aa: CASSQLLAASTDTQYF
d_call: -; j_call: TRBJ2-5; clone_size: -; v_call: TRBV5-4; cdr3_nt: TGTGCCAGCAGTCGGACAAGGGAAGAGACCCAGTACTTC; cdr3_aa: CASSRTREETQYF
d_call: -; j_call: TRBJ1-2; clone_size: -; v_call: TRBV7-9; cdr3_nt: TGTGCCAGCAGCCGGACAGCTAACTATGGCTACACCTTC; cdr3_aa: CASSRTANYGYTF
d_call: TRBD2; j_call: TRBJ2-2; clone_size: -; v_call: TRBV3-1/TRBV3-2; cdr3_nt: TGTGCCAGCAGCCAAGGAGGGACTAGTTCGTGGACCGGGGAGCTGTTTTTT; cdr3_aa: CASSQGGTSSWTGELFF
d_call: -; j_call: TRBJ1-1; clone_size: -; v_call: TRBV7-2; cdr3_nt: TGTGCCAGCAGCTTAGGGGTGACAGGCTATAAACGGAACACTGAAGCTTTCTTT; cdr3_aa: CASSLGVTGYKRNTEAFF
d_call: -; j_call: TRBJ1-6; clone_size: -; v_call: TRBV18; cdr3_nt: TGTGCCAGCTCACCAGTCAGGGATGGTCGGTCACCCCTCCACTTT; cdr3_aa: CASSPVRDGRSPLHF
d_call: -; j_call: TRBJ1-3; clone_size: -; v_call: TRBV19; cdr3_nt: TGTGCCAGTAATTCCCAGGGCGGGGACACCATATATTTT; cdr3_aa: CASNSQGGDTIYF
d_call: TRBD1; j_call: TRBJ2-3; clone_size: -; v_call: TRBV5-1; cdr3_nt: TGCGCCAGCAGCTTGGGGGACAGGGGGCCCACAGATACGCAGTATTTT; cdr3_aa: CASSLGDRGPTDTQYF